One and the same sample provided the 31 T cell receptor beta chains below, sequenced in a study of cytomegalovirus exposure and HLA in healthy donors. Researchers ran the PCR with 60 Vbeta and 13 Jbeta primers. TCRdb's table, derived via immunoSEQ multiplex PCR, lists solely in-frame clones and lacks some. The sample includes some 130,000 clones, approximately 79% of them seen just once. Sequenced: PBMCs. Every receptor here comes from a man aged 40-50 years in good health and CMV-seropositive.

This clone has only one observation. The chain uses TRBV2 and TRBJ2-5, with no clear D. Germline CDR1 is SNHLY and CDR2 is FYNNEI. Trimming took off 5 bases at V and 6 bases at J, with 7 bases between the two ends. The length of the CDR3 is 11 residues. CDR3: CASSYEKTQYF. DNA for the CDR3: TGTGCCAGCAGTTACGAGAAGACCCAGTACTTC.

The chain's CDR3 is CASSWGLAGDYEQYF. The CDR3 DNA sequence: TGTGCCAGCAGTTGGGGACTAGCGGGAGACTACGAGCAGTACTTC. The genes are TRBV5-4 and TRBJ2-7; 14 positions agree with TRBD2. The CDR3 extends over 15 amino acids. The J segment lost 3 bases and the V segment lost 5 bases, leaving 4 bases of the junction unmatched. Germline V CDR1 and CDR2: SGHNT, YYREEE (reference sequence).

This clone was observed once. The chain couples TRBV7-2 to TRBJ2-1; D gene uncertain. The CDR3 has 13 amino acids. V was pared by 0 bases and J by 12 bases, with 12 bases between. CDR1 SGHTA and CDR2 FQGNSA come from the germline V gene. The CDR3 loop is CASSLASRWVQFF. CDR3 coding DNA: TGTGCCAGCAGCTTAGCCAGCAGGTGGGTGCAGTTCTTC.

The V call is TRBV18, the J call TRBJ2-1; TRBD1 aligns across 9 bases. This CDR3 has 15 amino acids. V lost 3 bases to trimming and J lost 2 bases; unmatched junction nucleotides: 2. Germline lookup yields CDR1 KGHSH and CDR2 LQKENI. This CDR3 reads CASSPNRGPYNEQFF. The CDR3 nucleotides are TGTGCCAGCTCACCGAACAGGGGGCCCTACAATGAGCAGTTCTTC.

Concerning this clone: At one end, the junction sequence differs from germline, possibly due to a read error. J is TRBJ2-7 and V is TRBV5-8; maybe TRBD1 (6 bases). Germline V gives CDR1 SGHTS, CDR2 YDEGEE. The length of the CDR3 is 13 residues. This chain's CDR3 is CASTLRTVGEQYF. The CDR3 DNA reads as TGTGCCAGCACCTTGCGGACAGTGGGCGAGCAGTACTTC.

Only a few counts were recorded for this clone. CDR3 bases: TGTGCCAGCAGGAGTGGCTCTGGAGGGGCTTTCTTT. Translation gives CASRSGSGGAFF. This sequence joins TRBV6-5 and TRBJ1-1, with D unresolved. Germline loops: CDR1 MNHEY, CDR2 SVGAGI. The ends were cut back, 6 bases at V and 11 bases at J, with 16 bases in the middle. The CDR3 sequence is 12 residues long.

CDR3 sequence reads: CASRMDRGNTEAFF. CDR3 nucleotide sequence: TGTGCCAGCAGGATGGACAGGGGGAACACTGAAGCTTTCTTT. V usage is TRBV6-6 and J usage is TRBJ1-1, with 9 nucleotides matching TRBD1. CDR3 size: 14 residues. Trimming removed 6 bases from V and 1 base from J; junction bases left unmatched: 3. CDR1 and CDR2 from the germline V gene are MNHNY and SVGAGI (reference sequence).

This clone was observed a few times. The chain couples TRBV29-1 to TRBJ1-2; TRBD1 matches 7 bases. This CDR3 is 11 amino acids long. V gave up 7 bases and J gave up 8 bases; unmatched junction bases: 7. Germline V CDR1 and CDR2: SQVTM, ANQGSEA. The CDR3 bases are TGCAGCGCCGACAGGGCCTTGGGCTACACCTTC. It specifies CSADRALGYTF.

The chain links TRBV7-9 to TRBJ1-1; D is uncertain. V was pared by 4 bases and J by 7 bases, with 16 bases between. CDR3 length: 14 amino acids. Germline V CDR1 and CDR2: SEHNR, FQNEAQ (reference sequence). CDR3 sequence reads: CASSSGLRQFEAFF. The CDR3 DNA reads TGTGCCAGCAGCTCCGGACTTAGGCAGTTTGAAGCTTTCTTT.

V gene TRBV28 combines with J gene TRBJ2-3; maybe TRBD2 (6 bases). The germline V and J ends were trimmed by 5 bases and 4 bases, with 10 bases remaining between them. The CDR3 runs 13 residues. Germline CDR1 MDHEN, CDR2 SYDVKM. The chain's CDR3 is CASSPPGADTQYF. CDR3 bases: TGTGCCAGCAGTCCCCCGGGGGCAGATACGCAGTATTTT.

The chain is built from TRBV29-1 and TRBJ1-1; a weak D match, TRBD1 (5 bases). Germline V gene data show CDR1 as SQVTM and CDR2 as ANQGSEA. The CDR3 is 13 amino acids. V gave up 2 bases and J gave up 1 base, with 8 bases separating them. CDR3 DNA: TGCAGCGTTGAAAAACAGGAGAACACTGAAGCTTTCTTT. Its translation: CSVEKQENTEAFF.

The genes are TRBV5-1 and TRBJ2-3; 8 nucleotides line up with TRBD2. With V trimmed by 3 bases and J by 0 bases, 6 bases remained unmatched. From germline, CDR1 is SGHRS and CDR2 YFSETQ. The CDR3 covers 16 residues. CDR3 sequence reads: CASSSGLGASTDTQYF. CDR3 bases: TGCGCCAGCAGCTCGGGACTAGGCGCTAGCACAGATACGCAGTATTTT.

The J gene is TRBJ2-7, the V gene TRBV10-3, with 7 bases fitting TRBD2. V was pared by 0 bases and J by 3 bases, with 8 bases of the junction left unmatched. The CDR3 is made up of 16 amino acids. Germline lookup yields CDR1 ENHRY and CDR2 SYGVKD. The CDR3 nucleotides read TGTGCCATCAGTGAGTCGAAGCGGGGTTTAGGCTACGAGCAGTACTTC. Translating it yields CAISESKRGLGYEQYF.

On this clone itself: Other DNA sequences of this sample code for an identical CDR3. CDR3: CASSPGTGGDTQYF. The CDR3 DNA sequence: TGTGCCAGCTCACCCGGGACGGGAGGGGATACGCAGTATTTT. The V and J genes are TRBV18 and TRBJ2-3; 8 nucleotides match TRBD2. The CDR3 loop spans 14 amino acids. CDR1 KGHSH and CDR2 LQKENI come from the germline V gene. V dropped 3 bases and J dropped 6; count of bases not matched to a gene: 5.

The V and J genes are TRBV7-9 and TRBJ2-7; a weak D match, TRBD1 (6 bases). Germline V lookup: CDR1 SEHNR, CDR2 FQNEAQ (reference sequence). Trimming removed 6 bases from V and 5 bases from J, with 17 bases in between. CDR3 length: 14 amino acids. CDR3 sequence reads: CASRHDRSDDEQYF. The CDR3 nucleotides read TGTGCCAGCAGACATGACAGGAGTGACGACGAGCAGTACTTC.

This rearrangement joins TRBV28 to TRBJ1-1, with a tentative D call TRBD1 (5 bases). Between the trimmed V and J ends, which lost 0 bases and 1 base, there was a span of 9 bases. In germline, CDR1 is MDHEN, CDR2 SYDVKM. The CDR3 totals 15 residues. The DNA of the CDR3 is TGTGCCAGCAGTTTATGGGAGGGGTCGAACACTGAAGCTTTCTTT. It yields the protein CASSLWEGSNTEAFF.

This clone has only a few counts. The gene calls are TRBV28 and TRBJ2-7, with 8 bases lining up with TRBD1. The CDR3 is made up of 16 amino acids. With 6 bases clipped from V and 6 bases from J, the junction kept 16 bases outside the gene matches. Germline V gene lookup returns CDR1 MDHEN and CDR2 SYDVKM. CDR3 in DNA: TGTGCCAGCAGGCCCGACAGGGGCGAGGCTTCGGGCGAGCAGTACTTC. It is translated as CASRPDRGEASGEQYF.

The V and J genes are TRBV18 and TRBJ2-1, with TRBD2 matching over 9 bases. This CDR3 spans 15 amino acids. The trim removed 0 bases at V and 10 bases at J, leaving 7 bases unmatched. CDR1 KGHSH and CDR2 LQKENI come from the germline V gene. CDR3 in amino acids: CASSPPSGSTGEQFF. The CDR3 nucleotides read TGTGCCAGCTCACCACCTAGCGGGAGTACGGGGGAGCAGTTCTTC.

The table lists this clone with a few counts. The genes are TRBV9 and TRBJ2-3, with 11 bases lining up with TRBD2. Germline CDR1 SGDLS, CDR2 YYNGEE. The CDR3 runs 16 residues. Trimming at V came to 0 bases and at J to 2 bases, leaving 2 bases not matched to a gene. CDR3 region: CASSVVGLAATDTQYF. For the CDR3, the DNA is TGTGCCAGCAGCGTAGTGGGACTAGCGGCCACAGATACGCAGTATTTT.

This clone was seen only once. V gene TRBV11-2 combines with J gene TRBJ1-5; 9 nucleotides line up with TRBD1. This CDR3 has 14 residues. The germline V gene has CDR1 SGHAT and CDR2 FQNNGV. V was pared by 5 bases and J by 2 bases, with 1 base of the junction left unmatched. This chain's CDR3 is CASSRTGGNQPQHF. For the CDR3, the DNA is TGTGCCAGCAGCAGGACAGGGGGCAATCAGCCCCAGCATTTT.

The chain combines TRBV6-4 with TRBJ2-5, with 7 bases lining up with TRBD2. The CDR3 totals 13 residues. The junction had 4 bases not matched to a gene; V was cut back by 8 bases and J by 1 base. Germline assignment: CDR1 MRHNA and CDR2 SNTAGT. CDR3: CASSPGGQETQYF. DNA for the CDR3: TGTGCCAGCTCACCGGGGGGCCAAGAGACCCAGTACTTC.

DNA for the CDR3: TGTGCGACCATGAGCGGCCCCAGCAATCAGCCCCAGCATTTT. Encoded protein: CATMSGPSNQPQHF. The chain is built from TRBV6-5 and TRBJ1-5; D ambiguous. This CDR3 has 14 residues. CDR1 is MNHEY, CDR2 SVGAGI, per germline.

This clone was recorded once. This chain connects TRBV28 to TRBJ1-1; D might be TRBD1 (6 bases). The CDR3 runs to 16 residues. V was trimmed by 3 bases and J by 3 bases, leaving 17 bases between them. Germline CDR1 reads MDHEN; CDR2 reads SYDVKM. CDR3 protein: CASSLGFGRGDTEAFF. In DNA, the CDR3 is TGTGCCAGCAGTTTGGGTTTTGGCAGGGGAGACACTGAAGCTTTCTTT. The whole variable domain, remainder taken from reference TRBV28 and TRBJ1-1, is DVKVTQSSRYLVKRTGEKVFLECVQDMDHENMFWYRQDPGLGLRLIYFSYDVKMKEKGDIPEGYSVSREKKERFSLILESASTNQTSMYLCASSLGFGRGDTEAFFGQGTRLTVV.

This clone is a singleton in its sample. This sequence joins TRBV28 and TRBJ2-1; TRBD1 is a possible D gene (5 bases). The CDR3 consists of 13 residues. V was cut by 6 bases and J by 6 bases, with 12 bases left in between. CDR1 is MDHEN and CDR2 is SYDVKM in the germline V gene. CDR3 sequence (DNA): TGTGCCAGCAGAAGTACAGGTTCCAATGAGCAGTTCTTC. It translates to CASRSTGSNEQFF.

In the case of this clone: Its ends do not fully match the called genes, so a read error is possible. The rearrangement links TRBV30 to TRBJ2-2, with TRBD1 matching 7 bases. This CDR3 is 16 amino acids long. The germline V gene has CDR1 GTSNPN and CDR2 SVGIG (reference sequence). The CDR3 sequence: CAWIPRGYGYTGELFF. The CDR3 region has the DNA TGTGCCTGGATTCCCAGGGGGTATGGATACACAGGGGAGCTGTTTTTT.

This chain links TRBV10-1 with TRBJ2-4; TRBD2 agrees at 13 bases. J lost 8 bases, V lost 5 bases, and 6 bases had no gene match. The length of the CDR3 is 15 residues. The germline V gene has CDR1 WNHNN and CDR2 SYGVQD (reference sequence). CDR3 loop: CASSPGLAGSDIQYF. The CDR3 DNA reads as TGCGCCAGCAGTCCGGGACTAGCGGGATCAGACATTCAGTACTTC.

The rearrangement uses TRBV11-2 and TRBJ2-3; 7 bases are a match to TRBD2. In germline, CDR1 is SGHAT, CDR2 FQNNGV. The CDR3 covers 16 residues. J gave up 4 bases and V 0 bases, and 7 bases lay outside the gene matches. CDR3 DNA: TGTGCCAGCAGCTTAGAGGCGCGGGGGAGTGCAGATACGCAGTATTTT. Its protein is CASSLEARGSADTQYF.

This rearrangement joins TRBV30 to TRBJ2-1; 15 nucleotides agree with TRBD2. In germline, CDR1 is GTSNPN, CDR2 SVGIG (reference sequence). The CDR3 contains 15 residues. V shed 4 bases and J 6 bases; nucleotides not matched to a gene: 4. CDR3 bases: TGTGCCTGGACTAAGGGACTAGCGGGAGGCAATGAGCAGTTCTTC. Translation gives CAWTKGLAGGNEQFF.

The chain is built from TRBV5-1 and TRBJ1-2; 7 nucleotides match TRBD1. V trimming: 0 bases; J trimming: 1 base; junction bases outside the gene matches: 12. The CDR3 length is 18 residues. Germline V lookup: CDR1 SGHRS, CDR2 YFSETQ. CDR3 sequence reads: CASSLEGDSLGDNYGYTF. The CDR3 DNA follows: TGCGCCAGCAGCTTGGAAGGGGACAGCCTAGGAGATAACTATGGCTACACCTTC.

The chain couples TRBV5-4 to TRBJ1-2, with 8 bases fitting TRBD1. Trimming took 4 bases from V and 3 from J; bases not matched to a gene: 5. Germline loops: CDR1 SGHNT, CDR2 YYREEE (reference sequence). CDR3 length equals 14 residues. CDR3 in amino acids: CASSRDRTHYGYTF. CDR3 nucleotides: TGTGCCAGCAGCCGGGACAGGACCCACTATGGCTACACCTTC.

This clone was detected only once. The rearrangement links TRBV5-4 to TRBJ2-3; unclear D gene. Deletions cut 0 bases from V and 2 bases from J, with 10 bases between. The CDR3 consists of 15 residues. Looked up from germline, CDR1 is SGHNT and CDR2 is YYREEE (reference sequence). The CDR3 loop is CASSLAAGNTDTQYF. CDR3 in DNA: TGTGCCAGCAGCTTGGCGGCAGGTAACACAGATACGCAGTATTTT.